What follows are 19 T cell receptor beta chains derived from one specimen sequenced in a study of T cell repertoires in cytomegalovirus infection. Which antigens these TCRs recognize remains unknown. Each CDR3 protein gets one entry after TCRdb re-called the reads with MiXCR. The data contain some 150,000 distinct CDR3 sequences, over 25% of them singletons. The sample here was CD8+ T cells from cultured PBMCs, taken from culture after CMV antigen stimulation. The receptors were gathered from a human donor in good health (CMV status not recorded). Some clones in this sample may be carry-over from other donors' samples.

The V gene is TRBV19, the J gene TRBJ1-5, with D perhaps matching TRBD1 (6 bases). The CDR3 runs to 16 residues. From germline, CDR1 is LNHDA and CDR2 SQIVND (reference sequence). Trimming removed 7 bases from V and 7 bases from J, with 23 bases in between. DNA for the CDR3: TGTGCCAGTAATCCCATGGGGGAAACAGGGAGACAGCCCCAGCATTTT. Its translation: CASNPMGETGRQPQHF. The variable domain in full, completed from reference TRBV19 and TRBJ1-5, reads DGGITQSPKYLFRKEGQNVTLSCEQNLNHDAMYWYRQDPGQGLRLIYYSQIVNDFQKGDIAEGYSVSREKKESFPLTVTSAQKNPTAFYLCASNPMGETGRQPQHFGDGTRLSIL.

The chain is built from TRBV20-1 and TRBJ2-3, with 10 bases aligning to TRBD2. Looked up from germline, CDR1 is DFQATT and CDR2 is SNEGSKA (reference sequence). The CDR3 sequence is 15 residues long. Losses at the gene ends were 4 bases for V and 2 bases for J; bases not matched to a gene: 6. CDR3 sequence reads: CSATIAGGPTDTQYF. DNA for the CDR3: TGCAGTGCTACTATAGCGGGGGGACCCACAGATACGCAGTATTTT.

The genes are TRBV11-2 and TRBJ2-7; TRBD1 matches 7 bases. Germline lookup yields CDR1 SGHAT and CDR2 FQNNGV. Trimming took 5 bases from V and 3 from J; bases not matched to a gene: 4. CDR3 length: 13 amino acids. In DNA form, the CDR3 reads TGTGCCAGCAGCGCCGGGACAGTCTACGAGCAGTACTTC. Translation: CASSAGTVYEQYF.

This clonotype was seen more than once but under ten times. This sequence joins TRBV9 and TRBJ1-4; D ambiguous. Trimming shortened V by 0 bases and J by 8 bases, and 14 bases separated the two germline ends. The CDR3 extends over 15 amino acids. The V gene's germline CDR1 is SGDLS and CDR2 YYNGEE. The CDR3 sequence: CASSVGGLLVEKLFF. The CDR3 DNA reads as TGTGCCAGCAGCGTAGGTGGGTTACTCGTGGAAAAACTGTTTTTT.

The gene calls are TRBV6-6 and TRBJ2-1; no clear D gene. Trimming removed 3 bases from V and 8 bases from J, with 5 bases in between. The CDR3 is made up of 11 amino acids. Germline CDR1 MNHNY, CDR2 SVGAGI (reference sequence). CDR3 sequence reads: CASSYADEQFF. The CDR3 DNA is TGTGCCAGCAGTTATGCGGATGAGCAGTTCTTC.

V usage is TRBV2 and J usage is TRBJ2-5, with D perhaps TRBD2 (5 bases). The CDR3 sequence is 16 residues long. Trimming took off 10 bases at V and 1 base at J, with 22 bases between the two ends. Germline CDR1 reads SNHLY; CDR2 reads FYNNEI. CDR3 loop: CAILAGVPEGQETQYF. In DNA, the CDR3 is TGTGCCATCCTAGCTGGGGTTCCTGAGGGCCAAGAGACCCAGTACTTC.

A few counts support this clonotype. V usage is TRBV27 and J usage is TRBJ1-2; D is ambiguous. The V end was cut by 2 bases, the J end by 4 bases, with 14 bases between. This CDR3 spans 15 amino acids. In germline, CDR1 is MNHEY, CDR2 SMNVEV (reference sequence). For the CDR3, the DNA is TGTGCCAGCAGTTTAATTCCGCAGGCTGGCTATGGCTACACCTTC. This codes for CASSLIPQAGYGYTF.

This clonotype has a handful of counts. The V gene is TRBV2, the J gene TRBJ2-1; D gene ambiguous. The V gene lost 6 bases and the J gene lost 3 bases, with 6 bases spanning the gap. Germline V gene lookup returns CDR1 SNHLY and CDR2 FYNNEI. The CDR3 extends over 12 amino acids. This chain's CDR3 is CASRGIYNEQFF. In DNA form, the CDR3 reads TGTGCCAGCAGGGGGATCTACAATGAGCAGTTCTTC.

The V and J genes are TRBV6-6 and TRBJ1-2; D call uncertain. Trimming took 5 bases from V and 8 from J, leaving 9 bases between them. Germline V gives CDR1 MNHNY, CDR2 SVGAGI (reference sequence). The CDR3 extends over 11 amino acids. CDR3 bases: TGTGCCAGCAGTCCCAACCCGGGCTACACCTTC. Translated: CASSPNPGYTF.

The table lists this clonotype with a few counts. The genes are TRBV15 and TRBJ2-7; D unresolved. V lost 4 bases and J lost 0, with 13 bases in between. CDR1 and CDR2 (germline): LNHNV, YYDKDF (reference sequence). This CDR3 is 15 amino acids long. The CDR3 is CATSTTLVSSYEQYF. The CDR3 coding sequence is TGTGCCACCAGCACAACCCTTGTATCCTCCTACGAGCAGTACTTC.

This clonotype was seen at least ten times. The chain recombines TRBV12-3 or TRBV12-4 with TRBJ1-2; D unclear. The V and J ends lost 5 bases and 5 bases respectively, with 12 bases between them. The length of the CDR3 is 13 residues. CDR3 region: CASSPARLYGYTF. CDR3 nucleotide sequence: TGTGCCAGCAGTCCCGCTCGTCTATATGGCTACACCTTC.

The CDR3 bases are TGTGCCAGCAGCCCCATACAGGGAGGTGAAAAACTGTTTTTT. Translating it yields CASSPIQGGEKLFF. The chain carries TRBV27 and TRBJ1-4; D possibly corresponds to TRBD1 (6 bases). The CDR3 runs to 14 residues. Germline CDR1 is MNHEY and CDR2 is SMNVEV (reference sequence). V dropped 6 bases and J dropped 7 bases, with 15 bases sitting between them.

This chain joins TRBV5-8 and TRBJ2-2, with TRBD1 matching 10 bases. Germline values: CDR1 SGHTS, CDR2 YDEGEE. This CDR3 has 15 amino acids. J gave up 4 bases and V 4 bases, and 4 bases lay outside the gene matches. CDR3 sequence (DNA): TGTGCCAGCAGCCTGGGACAGGGGTCCACCGGGGAGCTGTTTTTT. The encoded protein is CASSLGQGSTGELFF.

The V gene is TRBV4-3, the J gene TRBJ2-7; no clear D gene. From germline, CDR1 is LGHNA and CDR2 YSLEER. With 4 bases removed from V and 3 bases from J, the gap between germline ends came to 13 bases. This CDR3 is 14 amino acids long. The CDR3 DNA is TGCGCCAGCAGCCTAGGGAAAAGGGACTACGAGCAGTACTTC. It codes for CASSLGKRDYEQYF.

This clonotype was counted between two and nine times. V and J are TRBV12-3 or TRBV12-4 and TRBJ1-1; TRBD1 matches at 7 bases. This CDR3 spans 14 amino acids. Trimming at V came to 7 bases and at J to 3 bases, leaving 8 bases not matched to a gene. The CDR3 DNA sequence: TGTGCCAGCAAGGCCACAGGGGATCACACTGAAGCTTTCTTT. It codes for CASKATGDHTEAFF.

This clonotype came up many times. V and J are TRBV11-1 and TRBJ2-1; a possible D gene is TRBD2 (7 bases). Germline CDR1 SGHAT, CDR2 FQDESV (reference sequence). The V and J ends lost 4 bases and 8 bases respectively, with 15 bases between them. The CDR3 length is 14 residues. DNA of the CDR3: TGTGCCAGCAGCTCGGGGGGCACTGTGGATGAGCAGTTCTTC. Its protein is CASSSGGTVDEQFF.

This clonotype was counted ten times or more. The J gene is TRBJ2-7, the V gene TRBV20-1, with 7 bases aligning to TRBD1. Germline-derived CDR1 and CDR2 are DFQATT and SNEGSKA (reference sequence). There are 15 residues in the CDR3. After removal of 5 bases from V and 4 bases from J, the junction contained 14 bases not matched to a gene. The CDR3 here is CSAYDPGTDLYEQYF. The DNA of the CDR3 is TGCAGTGCTTACGACCCTGGGACAGATCTTTACGAGCAGTACTTC.

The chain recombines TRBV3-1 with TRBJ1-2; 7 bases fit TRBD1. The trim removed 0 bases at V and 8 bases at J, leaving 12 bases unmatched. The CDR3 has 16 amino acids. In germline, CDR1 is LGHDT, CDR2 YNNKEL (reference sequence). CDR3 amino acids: CASSQDDPTGADGYTF. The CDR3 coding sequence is TGTGCCAGCAGCCAAGATGATCCCACAGGGGCTGACGGCTACACCTTC.

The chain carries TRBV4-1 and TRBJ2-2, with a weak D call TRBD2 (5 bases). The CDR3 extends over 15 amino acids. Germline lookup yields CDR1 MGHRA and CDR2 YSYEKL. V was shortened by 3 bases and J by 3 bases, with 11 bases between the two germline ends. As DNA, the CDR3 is TGCGCCAGCAGCCAGTTTGGTAGCGACACCGGGGAGCTGTTTTTT. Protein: CASSQFGSDTGELFF.